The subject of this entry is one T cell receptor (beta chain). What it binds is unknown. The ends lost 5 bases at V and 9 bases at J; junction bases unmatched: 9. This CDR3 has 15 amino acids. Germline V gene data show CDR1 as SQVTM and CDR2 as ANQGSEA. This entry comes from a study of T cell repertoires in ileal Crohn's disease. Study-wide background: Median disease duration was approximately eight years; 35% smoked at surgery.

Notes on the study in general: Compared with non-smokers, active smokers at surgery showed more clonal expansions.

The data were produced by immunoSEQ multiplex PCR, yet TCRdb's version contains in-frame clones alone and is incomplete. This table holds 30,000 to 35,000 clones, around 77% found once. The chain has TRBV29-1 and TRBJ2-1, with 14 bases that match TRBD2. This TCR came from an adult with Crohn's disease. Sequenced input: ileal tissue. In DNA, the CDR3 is TGCAGCGTTCAAAGAGGACTAGCGGGGGGCGTTGAGCAGTTCTTC. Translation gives CSVQRGLAGGVEQFF.